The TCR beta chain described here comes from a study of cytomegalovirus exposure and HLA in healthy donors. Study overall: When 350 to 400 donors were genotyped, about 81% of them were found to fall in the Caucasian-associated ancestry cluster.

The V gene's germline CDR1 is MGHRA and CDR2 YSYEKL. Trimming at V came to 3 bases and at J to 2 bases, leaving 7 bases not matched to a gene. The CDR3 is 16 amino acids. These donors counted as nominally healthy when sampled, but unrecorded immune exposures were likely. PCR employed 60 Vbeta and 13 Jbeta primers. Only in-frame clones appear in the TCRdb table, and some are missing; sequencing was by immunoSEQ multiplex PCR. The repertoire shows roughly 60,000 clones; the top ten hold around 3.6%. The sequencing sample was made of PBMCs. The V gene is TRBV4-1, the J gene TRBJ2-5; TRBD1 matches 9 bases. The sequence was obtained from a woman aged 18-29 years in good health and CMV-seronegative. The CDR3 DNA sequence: TGCGCCAGCAGCCAGGGGGGGACAGGGAGACAAGAGACCCAGTACTTC. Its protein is CASSQGGTGRQETQYF.